This TCR beta chain appears in the sequencing data of a study of metastatic and nonmetastatic thyroid tumors. Study information: Samples came from malignant and benign thyroid patients, and repertoires were compared across blood and tumor or nodule tissue. Study-wide results and limits: Versus benign nodules, malignant thyroid tumors reportedly had significantly higher TCR beta diversity, in blood and tumor.

Turning to this clone: The antigen remains unidentified.

Germline CDR1 and CDR2: MNHNS and SASEGT. J lost 0 bases, V lost 6 bases, and 8 bases had no gene match. The CDR3 extends over 15 amino acids. Authors' analysis steps: Using the CDR3 differences seen across clinicopathological groups, the authors built a distant-metastasis classifier for papillary thyroid cancer, which was meant to discriminate distant-metastatic patients. TCRdb reanalyzed the PCR reads via MiXCR. TCRdb's processing, not the authors' own work, is the source of the V and J calls. The sample consists of about 5,600 clones, under 35% of them appearing once. Patients were all untreated before their thyroid surgery.

The J gene is TRBJ2-7, the V gene TRBV6-1, with TRBD2 matching 7 bases. The source is a female donor with papillary thyroid cancer or a benign thyroid nodule (not recorded which). Some clones in this sample may be carry-over from other donors' samples. Specimen: adjacent normal tissue. CDR3 in amino acids: CASSRTSAVSYEQYF. CDR3 nucleotides: TGTGCCAGCAGCCGAACTAGCGCGGTCTCCTACGAGCAGTACTTC.